This record concerns one T cell receptor (beta chain) sequence. Antigen: not known. Measured with immunoSEQ multiplex PCR; TCRdb has only the in-frame clones, and not every one. The sample has over 30,000 clones, roughly 90% seen once; the top ten hold roughly 0.24%. The sample is drawn from a study of PD-1 blockade in classical Hodgkin lymphoma. Whole-study findings and limits: By C4D1 there was a significant rise in CD4+ TCR diversity but not in CD8+ TCR diversity.

With no exception, relapse followed autologous stem cell transplantation in all patients, and brentuximab vedotin exposure varied. Magnetic negative selection purified CD4+ T cells from thawed PBMCs. Trimming stripped 3 bases from V and 1 base from J, with 7 bases between. CDR1 and CDR2 (germline): KGHSH, LQKENI. The CDR3 runs 13 residues. The receptor's source is a human donor with classical Hodgkin lymphoma. V is TRBV18 and J is TRBJ2-7; D remains ambiguous. The source was CD4+ T cells from blood, collected at baseline. CDR3 nucleotides: TGTGCCAGCTCACCCGGCGGATCCTACGAGCAGTACTTC. As protein: CASSPGGSYEQYF. Full variable domain (missing parts from reference TRBV18 and TRBJ2-7): NAGVMQNPRHLVRRRGQEARLRCSPMKGHSHVYWYRQLPEEGLKFMVYLQKENIIDESGMPKERFSAEFPKEGPSILRIQQVVRGDSAAYFCASSPGGSYEQYFGPGTRLTVT.